Each of the 5 T cell receptor beta chains below was sequenced from the same sample in a study of identical twins. One entry per CDR3 protein results from TCRdb running MiXCR on the 5' RACE reads. This table has approximately 620,000 distinct CDR3 sequences, 8.6% appearing once. The same data also went into a second study, on yellow fever vaccine responses in identical twins.

Sequencing input: PBMCs. These receptors all come from a woman aged 18-29 years in good health.

This clonotype appeared many times. The rearrangement links TRBV12-3 or TRBV12-4 to TRBJ1-2, with 10 positions matching TRBD1. This CDR3 spans 15 amino acids. V lost 6 bases to trimming and J lost 4 bases; unmatched junction nucleotides: 8. Here the CDR3 reads CASSPTGTGAYGYTF. CDR3 nucleotides: TGTGCCAGCAGCCCAACCGGGACAGGGGCCTATGGCTACACCTTC.

This clonotype has just a few counts. The V and J genes are TRBV10-3 and TRBJ2-2; D uncertain. Trimming removed 1 base from V and 0 bases from J, with 6 bases in between. The CDR3 covers 15 residues. Germline V gene sequence: CDR1 ENHRY, CDR2 SYGVKD. The CDR3 nucleotides read TGTGCCATCAGTGAGTTTTCAGCGAACACCGGGGAGCTGTTTTTT. Protein sequence: CAISEFSANTGELFF.

This clonotype was recorded at least ten times. The CDR3 sequence is CSAGTASGDTQYF. The CDR3 DNA reads TGCAGTGCCGGGACGGCCTCCGGAGATACGCAGTATTTT. This chain connects TRBV29-1 to TRBJ2-3; D could derive from TRBD1 or TRBD2 (5 bases each). The germline CDR1 and CDR2 sequences are SQVTM and ANQGSEA. The length of the CDR3 is 13 residues.

This clonotype was found a few times. CDR3: CASPRGAASGGYNEQFF. The CDR3 bases are TGTGCCAGCCCCCGTGGTGCCGCTAGCGGGGGGTACAATGAGCAGTTCTTC. The genes are TRBV2 and TRBJ2-1; 11 nucleotides agree with TRBD2. Per germline, CDR1 SNHLY and CDR2 FYNNEI. This CDR3 comprises 17 residues. Unmatched junction bases numbered 13, after V lost 8 bases and J lost 4 bases.

The rearrangement links TRBV6-2 or TRBV6-3 to TRBJ2-3; 9 bases map to TRBD2. Germline lookup yields CDR1 MNHEY and CDR2 SVGEGT. The CDR3 totals 16 residues. The V segment lost 6 bases and the J segment 4 bases; nucleotides outside the gene matches: 11. In nucleotides, the CDR3 is TGTGCCAGCAGACCCCGAAGAGCGGGGGGCCCAGATACGCAGTATTTT. It yields the protein CASRPRRAGGPDTQYF.